These 29 T cell receptor beta chains came from one sample sequenced in a study of cytomegalovirus exposure and HLA in healthy donors. The primer mix had 60 Vbeta and 13 Jbeta primers. The protocol was immunoSEQ multiplex PCR, while the TCRdb copy is restricted to in-frame clones and leaves out a portion. The repertoire includes about 110,000 clones, roughly 75% of them detected once, and 2.5% sits in the top ten. Sequencing input: PBMCs. Receptors originate from a man aged 35 to 55 in good health and CMV-seronegative.

This chain joins TRBV6-1 and TRBJ2-5, with a weak D call TRBD2 (6 bases). The CDR3 extends over 15 amino acids. V was clipped by 3 bases and J by 3 bases, with 14 bases between them. Germline V lookup: CDR1 MNHNS, CDR2 SASEGT. CDR3 sequence reads: CASSERVREEETQYF. The DNA of the CDR3 is TGTGCCAGCAGTGAGAGGGTCAGGGAGGAAGAGACCCAGTACTTC.

V and J are TRBV9 and TRBJ2-5; 9 bases align to TRBD2. Per germline, CDR1 SGDLS and CDR2 YYNGEE. V dropped 4 bases and J dropped 4; count of bases not matched to a gene: 11. The CDR3 has 16 amino acids. CDR3 region: CASSPPTSGYGETQYF. Written as DNA, the CDR3 is TGTGCCAGCAGCCCTCCGACTAGCGGTTATGGAGAGACCCAGTACTTC.

In its sample, this clone was seen once. The V call is TRBV2, the J call TRBJ1-1; the D gene is possibly TRBD1 (6 bases). CDR1 is SNHLY, CDR2 FYNNEI, per germline. This CDR3 is built from 18 residues. Between the trimmed V and J ends, which lost 4 bases and 7 bases, there was a span of 28 bases. The CDR3 here is CASSAFRALMGGGIEAFF. The CDR3 DNA sequence: TGTGCCAGCAGTGCATTTCGGGCCCTTATGGGAGGGGGGATTGAAGCTTTCTTT.

V and J are TRBV9 and TRBJ2-1; no reliable D call. This CDR3 region has 14 residues. CDR1 and CDR2 (germline): SGDLS, YYNGEE. V lost 0 bases to trimming and J lost 7 bases, with 11 bases between them. The CDR3 loop is CASSVAESGNEQFF. CDR3 coding DNA: TGTGCCAGCAGCGTAGCCGAGAGTGGTAATGAGCAGTTCTTC.

The chain has TRBV7-3 and TRBJ2-6; a possible D gene is TRBD1 (6 bases). Germline assignment: CDR1 SGHTA and CDR2 FQGTGA. With 3 bases removed from V and 0 bases from J, the gap between germline ends came to 12 bases. There are 17 residues in the CDR3. The CDR3 is CASSLTGASSGANVLTF. The CDR3, as DNA: TGTGCCAGCAGCTTGACAGGCGCCAGCTCTGGGGCCAACGTCCTGACTTTC.

The chain has TRBV2 and TRBJ2-5, with D tentatively TRBD1 (6 bases). Germline V gives CDR1 SNHLY, CDR2 FYNNEI. The CDR3 has 16 residues. V was pared by 6 bases and J by 1 base, with 18 bases between. CDR3 protein: CASSYRVGQRQETQYF. The CDR3 DNA reads TGTGCCAGCAGCTACCGTGTTGGACAGCGCCAAGAGACCCAGTACTTC.

V is TRBV2 and J is TRBJ1-2; D perhaps matches TRBD1 (5 bases). Per the germline V gene, CDR1 is SNHLY and CDR2 is FYNNEI. Trimming took off 0 bases at V and 2 bases at J, with 7 bases between the two ends. The CDR3 extends over 14 amino acids. CDR3 sequence: CASSEAGGNYGYTF. The CDR3 DNA follows: TGTGCCAGCAGTGAAGCGGGGGGAAACTATGGCTACACCTTC.

The gene calls are TRBV7-9 and TRBJ2-1, with 9 positions matching TRBD1. The CDR3 covers 14 residues. Germline trimming cut 5 bases from V and 7 bases from J; bases unmatched to any gene: 6. Germline V gene sequence: CDR1 SEHNR, CDR2 FQNEAQ (reference sequence). CDR3 coding DNA: TGTGCCAGCAGCCCGAGGGGACAGGGTAATGAGCAGTTCTTC. This encodes CASSPRGQGNEQFF.

The V gene is TRBV25-1, the J gene TRBJ2-5; 9 nucleotides align to TRBD1. V was pared by 2 bases and J by 5 bases, with 6 bases of the junction left unmatched. Germline CDR1 reads MGHDK; CDR2 reads SYGVNS. CDR3 size: 15 residues. CDR3 nucleotides: TGTGCCAGCAGTGAACCCGGGACAGGGATGGAGACCCAGTACTTC. Its protein product is CASSEPGTGMETQYF.

V usage is TRBV11-3 and J usage is TRBJ2-3; 7 nucleotides match TRBD2. The length of the CDR3 is 14 residues. Germline CDR1 is SGHNT and CDR2 is YENEEA. After removal of 4 bases from V and 5 bases from J, the junction contained 6 bases not matched to a gene. CDR3 loop: CASSWSGTRDTQYF. CDR3 nucleotides: TGTGCCAGCAGCTGGAGCGGGACCCGAGATACGCAGTATTTT.

This chain joins TRBV5-4 and TRBJ2-5; 14 bases agree with TRBD2. Germline V CDR1 and CDR2: SGHNT, YYREEE (reference sequence). Trimming cost V 0 bases and J 4 bases; bases outside gene matches: 2. The length of the CDR3 is 16 residues. CDR3 protein: CASSLDGLAGGETQYF. The DNA of the CDR3 is TGTGCCAGCAGCTTGGACGGACTAGCGGGAGGAGAGACCCAGTACTTC.

Here the CDR3 reads CASGPRLGGPGELFF. The DNA of the CDR3 is TGTGCTAGTGGTCCACGCCTCGGGGGACCTGGGGAGCTGTTTTTT. The chain employs TRBV12-5 and TRBJ2-2; TRBD2 might be the D (6 bases). The CDR3 runs to 15 residues. Germline V gene sequence: CDR1 LGHNT, CDR2 FRNRAP. V gave up 5 bases and J gave up 8 bases, with 18 bases separating them.

The chain has TRBV7-8 and TRBJ2-7; D is unresolved. Trimming removed 3 bases from V and 3 bases from J, with 3 bases in between. The CDR3 loop spans 11 amino acids. Germline-derived CDR1 and CDR2 are SGHVS and FQNEAQ. The CDR3 reads CASSFNYEQYF. The CDR3 DNA reads as TGTGCCAGCAGCTTTAACTACGAGCAGTACTTC. Supplemented by reference TRBV7-8 and TRBJ2-7, the full variable domain reads GAGVSQSPRYKVAKRGQDVALRCDPISGHVSLFWYQQALGQGPEFLTYFQNEAQLDKSGLPSDRFFAERPEGSVSTLKIQRTQQEDSAVYLCASSFNYEQYFGPGTRLTVT.

The chain employs TRBV5-4 and TRBJ1-3, with D possibly matching TRBD1 (5 bases). Germline loops: CDR1 SGHNT, CDR2 YYREEE (reference sequence). The CDR3 is 15 residues long. Trimming stripped 3 bases from V and 4 bases from J, with 14 bases between. The CDR3 nucleotides read TGTGCCAGCAGCTCGACGGGGGGTTCCGGAAACACCATATATTTT. Its translation: CASSSTGGSGNTIYF.

This chain joins TRBV7-9 and TRBJ1-2; TRBD1 agrees at 12 bases. The length of the CDR3 is 15 residues. The ends lost 5 bases at V and 6 bases at J; junction bases unmatched: 7. Germline V CDR1 and CDR2: SEHNR, FQNEAQ (reference sequence). The CDR3 protein is CASSRGQGASNGYTF. The DNA for the CDR3 is TGTGCCAGCAGCCGGGGACAGGGGGCTTCTAATGGCTACACCTTC.

The table lists this clone with a few counts. The chain recombines TRBV29-1 with TRBJ1-1; D is unresolved. The V end was cut by 5 bases, the J end by 7 bases, with 14 bases between. This CDR3 has 12 amino acids. CDR1 is SQVTM, CDR2 ANQGSEA, per germline. The CDR3 nucleotides are TGCAGCGTTTCTCCTGGAGGCAGTGAAGCTTTCTTT. As protein: CSVSPGGSEAFF. Drawing the rest from reference TRBV29-1 and TRBJ1-1, the complete variable domain is SAVISQKPSRDICQRGTSLTIQCQVDSQVTMMFWYRQQPGQSLTLIATANQGSEATYESGFVIDKFPISRPNLTFSTLTVSNMSPEDSSIYLCSVSPGGSEAFFGQGTRLTVV.

The chain combines TRBV4-2 with TRBJ2-5; D uncertain. The CDR3 sequence is 11 residues long. CDR1 and CDR2 from the germline V gene are LGHNA and YNFKEQ. With 0 bases removed from V and 7 bases from J, the gap between germline ends came to 3 bases. Here the CDR3 reads CASSQDRTQYF. In nucleotides, the CDR3 is TGTGCCAGCAGCCAAGACCGGACCCAGTACTTC.

This clone showed up just a few times. The chain is built from TRBV6-1 and TRBJ2-3; D might be TRBD1 (5 bases). This CDR3 region has 15 residues. V was shortened by 4 bases and J by 1 base, with 12 bases between the two germline ends. Germline V lookup: CDR1 MNHNS, CDR2 SASEGT. Here the CDR3 DNA reads TGTGCCAGCAGTGTTCAGGGCCTTGGCACAGATACGCAGTATTTT. Its translation: CASSVQGLGTDTQYF.

This chain connects TRBV11-3 to TRBJ2-5, with D uncertain. The CDR3 has 13 amino acids. Between the trimmed V and J ends, which lost 1 base and 7 bases, there was a span of 10 bases. Germline V gives CDR1 SGHNT, CDR2 YENEEA. The CDR3 DNA reads TGTGCCAGCAGCTTAGGTCGAGCCGGGACCCAGTACTTC. Its protein product is CASSLGRAGTQYF. The whole variable domain, remainder taken from reference TRBV11-3 and TRBJ2-5, is EAGVVQSPRYKIIEKKQPVAFWCNPISGHNTLYWYLQNLGQGPELLIRYENEEAVDDSQLPKDRFSAERLKGVDSTLKIQPAELGDSAVYLCASSLGRAGTQYFGPGTRLLVL.

The gene calls are TRBV29-1 and TRBJ2-3, with D possibly being TRBD1 (6 bases). Germline V gene sequence: CDR1 SQVTM, CDR2 ANQGSEA. This CDR3 has 14 residues. Trimming cost V 7 bases and J 1 base, with 15 bases left between them. DNA for the CDR3: TGCAGCGCCCTAGGGGGTGCTGGCACAGATACGCAGTATTTT. Amino acids: CSALGGAGTDTQYF.

The V and J genes are TRBV27 and TRBJ1-2; no firm D call. This CDR3 spans 13 amino acids. The germline CDR1 and CDR2 sequences are MNHEY and SMNVEV (reference sequence). The V and J ends lost 4 bases and 4 bases respectively, with 10 bases between them. In nucleotides, the CDR3 is TGTGCCAGCAGTTGGACTACTTCCTATGGCTACACCTTC. It encodes CASSWTTSYGYTF.

The rearrangement uses TRBV18 and TRBJ2-5, with D possibly matching TRBD2 (6 bases). Trimming cost V 0 bases and J 5 bases, with 10 bases left between them. CDR3 length: 14 amino acids. Germline-derived CDR1 and CDR2 are KGHSH and LQKENI. The CDR3 loop is CASSPPAGRETQYF. Written as DNA, the CDR3 is TGTGCCAGCTCACCACCGGCAGGGAGGGAGACCCAGTACTTC.

The genes are TRBV6-1 and TRBJ1-2; the D gene is possibly TRBD1 (5 bases). This CDR3 region has 14 residues. In germline, CDR1 is MNHNS, CDR2 SASEGT. V was pared by 6 bases and J by 6 bases, with 17 bases between. CDR3 residues: CASRFQGLGDGYTF. In DNA form, the CDR3 reads TGTGCCAGCAGATTTCAGGGTCTAGGAGATGGCTACACCTTC.

The chain recombines TRBV5-3 with TRBJ1-1; a weak D match, TRBD1 (5 bases). TRBV5-3 is annotated as an ORF whose role is uncertain. V lost 4 bases and J lost 2, with 12 bases in between. CDR3 length equals 14 residues. CDR3 protein: CARSNGRTNTEAFF. The CDR3 DNA sequence: TGTGCCAGAAGCAATGGACGGACAAACACTGAAGCTTTCTTT.

V usage is TRBV11-2 and J usage is TRBJ1-3; 7 bases are a match to TRBD1. The trim removed 5 bases at V and 7 bases at J, leaving 8 bases unmatched. Germline V gives CDR1 SGHAT, CDR2 FQNNGV. This CDR3 comprises 14 residues. The CDR3 reads CASSDRVLENTIYF. The CDR3 nucleotides read TGTGCCAGCAGCGACAGGGTCTTGGAGAACACCATATATTTT. The variable domain in full, with the rest retrieved from reference TRBV11-2 and TRBJ1-3, is EAGVAQSPRYKIIEKRQSVAFWCNPISGHATLYWYQQILGQGPKLLIQFQNNGVVDDSQLPKDRFSAERLKGVDSTLKIQPAKLEDSAVYLCASSDRVLENTIYFGEGSWLTVV.

The chain employs TRBV4-2 and TRBJ1-4; 7 bases match TRBD1. V trimming: 0 bases; J trimming: 8 bases; junction bases outside the gene matches: 9. Germline V gene sequence: CDR1 LGHNA, CDR2 YNFKEQ. This CDR3 spans 16 amino acids. In nucleotides, the CDR3 is TGTGCCAGCAGCCAAGAGGGGGCAGGGGGTGACGAAAAACTGTTTTTT. It specifies CASSQEGAGGDEKLFF.

To note about this clone: A read error may account for a junction end that differs from germline. At the DNA level, this CDR3 is encoded by other sequences in the same sample as well. This sequence joins TRBV5-6 and TRBJ2-7, with D possibly matching TRBD2 (5 bases). The CDR3 loop spans 14 amino acids. Germline assignment: CDR1 SGHDT and CDR2 YYEEEE. CDR3 sequence reads: CASSFGGGLNEQYF. In DNA form, the CDR3 reads TGCGCCAGCAGCTTTGGAGGCGGGCTCAACGAGCAGTACTTC.

This chain connects TRBV6-1 to TRBJ1-1; D gene unclear. Trimming shortened V by 0 bases and J by 3 bases, and 8 bases separated the two germline ends. Per germline, CDR1 MNHNS and CDR2 SASEGT. The CDR3 covers 14 residues. CDR3 nucleotides: TGTGCCAGCAGTGAAGCGCACGGGGACACTGAAGCTTTCTTT. Amino acid sequence: CASSEAHGDTEAFF.

The rearrangement joins TRBV5-1 to TRBJ2-7, with 7 positions matching TRBD1. Unmatched junction bases numbered 7, after V lost 5 bases and J lost 2 bases. Per the germline V gene, CDR1 is SGHRS and CDR2 is YFSETQ. The CDR3 is made up of 14 amino acids. In DNA form, the CDR3 reads TGCGCCAGCAGTTTGACGGGACAGACCTACGAGCAGTACTTC. Amino acid sequence: CASSLTGQTYEQYF.